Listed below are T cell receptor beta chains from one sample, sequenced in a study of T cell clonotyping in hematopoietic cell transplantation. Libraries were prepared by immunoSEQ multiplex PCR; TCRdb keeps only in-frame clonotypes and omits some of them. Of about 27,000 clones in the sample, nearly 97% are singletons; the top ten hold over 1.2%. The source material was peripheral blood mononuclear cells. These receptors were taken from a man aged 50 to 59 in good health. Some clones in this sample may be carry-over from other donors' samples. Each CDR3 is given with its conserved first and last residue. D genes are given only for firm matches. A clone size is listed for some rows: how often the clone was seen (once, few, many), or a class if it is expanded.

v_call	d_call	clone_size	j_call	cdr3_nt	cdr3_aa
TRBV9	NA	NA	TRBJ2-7	TGTGCCAGCAGCGTAGAAAGCGGTTTTGCCTACGAGCAGTACTTC	CASSVESGFAYEQYF
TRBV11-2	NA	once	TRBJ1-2	TGTGCCAGCAGCTTAGACCTCTATGGCTACACCTTC	CASSLDLYGYTF
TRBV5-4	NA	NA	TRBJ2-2	TGTGCCAGCAGCTTACGGGCGAACACCGGGGAGCTGTTTTTT	CASSLRANTGELFF
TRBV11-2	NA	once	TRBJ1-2	TGTGCCAGCAGCGTACAGGGTGTAGGCTATGGCTACACCTTC	CASSVQGVGYGYTF
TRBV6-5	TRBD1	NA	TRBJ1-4	TGTGCCAGCAGTTACTCTGGGGGACAGGGAGGTGAAAAACTGTTTTTT	CASSYSGGQGGEKLFF
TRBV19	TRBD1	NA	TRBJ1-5	TGTGCCAGTAGTGCTCACAGGGGGCGCATCGATCAGCCCCAGCATTTT	CASSAHRGRIDQPQHF
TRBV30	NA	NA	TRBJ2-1	TGTGCCTGGGACCTCGGACTCGGCTCCTACAATGAGCAGTTCTTC	CAWDLGLGSYNEQFF
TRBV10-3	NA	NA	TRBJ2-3	TGTGCCATCAGGAGGGGAGATACGCAGTATTTT	CAIRRGDTQYF
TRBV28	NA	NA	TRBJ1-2	TGTGCCAGCACCCCCCCGGCAGGTGGGTATGGCTACACCTTC	CASTPPAGGYGYTF
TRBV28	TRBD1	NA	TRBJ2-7	TGTGCCAGCCCTCCCGGTTTACAGGGGGCCTACGAGCAGTACTTC	CASPPGLQGAYEQYF
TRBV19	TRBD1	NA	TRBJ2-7	TGTGCCAGTAGTATCGGACAGGCCTCGGGGGAGCAGTACTTC	CASSIGQASGEQYF
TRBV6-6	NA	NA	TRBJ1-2	TGTGCCAGCAGTTGGGAGGGGGATTATGGCTACACCTTC	CASSWEGDYGYTF
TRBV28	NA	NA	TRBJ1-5	TGTGCCAGCAGTTCACGGGACTTACGCAATCAGCCCCAGCATTTT	CASSSRDLRNQPQHF
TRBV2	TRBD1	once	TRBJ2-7	TGTGCCAGCCAAAGGACAGGGGGTTTCTACGAGCAGTACTTC	CASQRTGGFYEQYF
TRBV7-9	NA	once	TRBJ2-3	TGTGCCAGCAGCTTACTGGGAGGCACAGATACGCAGTATTTT	CASSLLGGTDTQYF
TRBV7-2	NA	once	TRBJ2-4	TGTGCCAGCAGCTTATCACTAGCCAAAAACATTCAGTACTTC	CASSLSLAKNIQYF
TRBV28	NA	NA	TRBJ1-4	TGTGCCAGCAGTTTGTACGTTTCCGCGGGGGGAGAAAAACTGTTTTTT	CASSLYVSAGGEKLFF
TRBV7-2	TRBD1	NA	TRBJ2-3	TGTGCCAGCAGCGAAACGGACAGGGTGCAGTATTTT	CASSETDRVQYF
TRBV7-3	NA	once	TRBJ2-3	TGTGCCAGCAGCTTAACGTCTGGACTCCCAGATACGCAGTATTTT	CASSLTSGLPDTQYF
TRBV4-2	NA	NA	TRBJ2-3	TGTGCCAGCAAGGTACAGGGTGCAGATACGCAGTATTTT	CASKVQGADTQYF
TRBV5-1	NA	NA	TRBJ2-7	TGCGCCAGCAGCTTGCCTTCCTACGAGCAGTACTTC	CASSLPSYEQYF
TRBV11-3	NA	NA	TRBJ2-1	TGTGCCAGCAGCTTCAGGGGCAATGAGCAGTTCTTC	CASSFRGNEQFF
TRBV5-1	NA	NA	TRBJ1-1	TGCGCCAGCAGACTTGCGCCATTGACGGGGAATGAAGCTTTCTTT	CASRLAPLTGNEAFF
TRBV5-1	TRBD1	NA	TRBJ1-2	TGCGCCAGCAGTCGCACAGGGGGAGCTAACTATGGCTACACCTTC	CASSRTGGANYGYTF
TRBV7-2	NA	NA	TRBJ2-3	TGTGCCAGCAGCTTCGGGGGGCCGGGCACAGATACGCAGTATTTT	CASSFGGPGTDTQYF
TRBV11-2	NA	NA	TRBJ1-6	TGTGCCAGCAGCCCGGGGAGGTCCTATAATTCACCCCTCCACTTT	CASSPGRSYNSPLHF
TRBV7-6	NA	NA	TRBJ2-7	TGTGCCAGCAGCCGTGGGTTGCCTCAGGGGTCCTACGAGCAGTACTTC	CASSRGLPQGSYEQYF
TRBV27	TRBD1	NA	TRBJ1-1	TGTGCCAGCAGTCTACAGGGGGCTAATGAAGCTTTCTTT	CASSLQGANEAFF
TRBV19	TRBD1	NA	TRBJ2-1	TGTGCCAGTAGTTCGTGGACAGGGGACTACAATGAGCAGTTCTTC	CASSSWTGDYNEQFF
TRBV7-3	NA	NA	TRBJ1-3	TGTGCCAGCAGATCAGGGGCTGGAAACACCATATATTTT	CASRSGAGNTIYF
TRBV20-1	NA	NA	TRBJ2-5	TGCAGTTCCCAAGGAGAGACCCAGTACTTC	CSSQGETQYF
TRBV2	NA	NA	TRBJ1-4	TGTGCCAGCAGTGTGGTCGCAGGGCGGACTAATGAAAAACTGTTTTTT	CASSVVAGRTNEKLFF
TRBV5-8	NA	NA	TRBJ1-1	TGTGCCAGCAGCCCGGGAGCTGAAGCTTTCTTT	CASSPGAEAFF
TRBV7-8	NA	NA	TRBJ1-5	TGTGCCAGCAGCTTAGATGGCAACATCCGCAATCAGCCCCAGCATTTT	CASSLDGNIRNQPQHF
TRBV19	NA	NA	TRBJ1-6	TGTGCCAGTAGTAGTTATGAGAATTCACCCCTCCACTTT	CASSSYENSPLHF
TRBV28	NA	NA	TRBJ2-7	TGTGCCAGCAGGGTTAAGGGGTTCGGCTACGAGCAGTACTTC	CASRVKGFGYEQYF
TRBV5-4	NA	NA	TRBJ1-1	TGTGCCAGCAGCACTTCAGGGGAGAACACTGAAGCTTTCTTT	CASSTSGENTEAFF
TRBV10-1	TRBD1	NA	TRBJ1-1	TGCGCCAGCAACTCTGGACAGGGCTCTGAAGCTTTCTTT	CASNSGQGSEAFF
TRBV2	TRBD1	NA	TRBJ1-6	TGTGCCAGCAGTGAAGAACAGGGGGCCCGATCACCCCTCCACTTT	CASSEEQGARSPLHF
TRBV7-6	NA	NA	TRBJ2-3	TGTGCCAGCAGCTACAACAGTGGAAGATCGGATACGCAGTATTTT	CASSYNSGRSDTQYF
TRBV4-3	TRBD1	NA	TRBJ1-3	TGCGCCAGCAGCCATCTAGGGGGCAGTTCTGGAAACACCATATATTTT	CASSHLGGSSGNTIYF
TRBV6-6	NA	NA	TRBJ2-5	TGTGCCAGCAGTTACTCGGGCAGTCGTGAGACCCAGTACTTC	CASSYSGSRETQYF